This TCR beta chain emerged from a study of T cells in Graves' hyperthyroidism and ophthalmopathy. Researchers amplified the TCR beta CDR3 regions from RNA transcripts. HTBI primers drove first-round RT-PCR of the TCR CDR3. A single record per CDR3 protein comes from TCRdb applying MiXCR to the multiplex PCR reads. The sample lists 110,000 to 150,000 distinct CDR3 sequences, over 20% seen once, with 65% to 80% in the top ten. Unmatched junction bases numbered 2, after V lost 6 bases and J lost 2 bases. CDR1 is MDHEN and CDR2 is SYDVKM in the germline V gene. CDR3 length: 14 residues. This chain uses TRBV28 with TRBJ2-5; 11 nucleotides match TRBD2. Sequencing was performed on blood. The TCR sequence derives from a woman aged 45-59 years with Graves' hyperthyroidism that later progressed to Graves' ophthalmopathy. The CDR3 reads CASSRLAGQETQYF. In nucleotides, the CDR3 is TGTGCCAGCAGCCGACTAGCGGGGCAAGAGACCCAGTACTTC.